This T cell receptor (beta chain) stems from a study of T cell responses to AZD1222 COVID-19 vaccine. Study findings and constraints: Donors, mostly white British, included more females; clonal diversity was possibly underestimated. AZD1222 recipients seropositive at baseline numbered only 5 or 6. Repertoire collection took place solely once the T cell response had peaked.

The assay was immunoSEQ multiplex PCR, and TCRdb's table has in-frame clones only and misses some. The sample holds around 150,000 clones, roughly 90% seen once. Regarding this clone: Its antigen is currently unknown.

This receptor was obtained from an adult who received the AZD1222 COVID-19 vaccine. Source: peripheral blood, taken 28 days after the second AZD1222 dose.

CDR3 amino acids: CASTPLQADQFSGANVLTF. The DNA of the CDR3 is TGTGCCAGCACCCCCCTTCAGGCAGATCAATTCTCTGGGGCCAACGTCCTGACTTTC. J is TRBJ2-6 and V is TRBV11-2; D gene uncertain. The CDR3 is 19 amino acids. V was shortened by 7 bases and J by 0 bases, with 22 bases between the two germline ends. Looked up from germline, CDR1 is SGHAT and CDR2 is FQNNGV.